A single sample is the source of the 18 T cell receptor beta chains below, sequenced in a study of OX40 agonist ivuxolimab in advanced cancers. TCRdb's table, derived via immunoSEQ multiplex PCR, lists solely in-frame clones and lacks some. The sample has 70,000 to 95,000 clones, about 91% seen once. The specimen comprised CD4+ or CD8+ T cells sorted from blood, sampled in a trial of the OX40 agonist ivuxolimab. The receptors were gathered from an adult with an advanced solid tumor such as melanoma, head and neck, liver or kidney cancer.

CDR3 in amino acids: CASSYFVAVGELFF. CDR3 bases: TGTGCCAGCAGTTACTTCGTGGCAGTCGGGGAGCTGTTTTTT. The rearrangement joins TRBV6-5 to TRBJ2-2; D is ambiguous. Germline V gene lookup returns CDR1 MNHEY and CDR2 SVGAGI. The CDR3 spans 14 residues. With 1 base removed from V and 7 bases from J, the gap between germline ends came to 10 bases.

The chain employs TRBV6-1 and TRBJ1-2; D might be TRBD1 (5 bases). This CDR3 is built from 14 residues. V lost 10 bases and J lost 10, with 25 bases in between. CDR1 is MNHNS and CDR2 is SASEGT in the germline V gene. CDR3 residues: CANSPPRSGADYTF. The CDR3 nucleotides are TGTGCCAACTCACCACCCAGGTCCGGGGCAGACTACACCTTC.

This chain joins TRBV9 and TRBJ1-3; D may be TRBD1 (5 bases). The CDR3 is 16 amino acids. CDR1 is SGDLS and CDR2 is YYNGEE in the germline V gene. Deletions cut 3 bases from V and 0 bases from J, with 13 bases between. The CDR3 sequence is CASSADSWGSGNTIYF. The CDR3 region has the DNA TGTGCCAGCAGCGCTGACAGTTGGGGCTCTGGAAACACCATATATTTT.

The CDR3 nucleotides are TGTGCCACCAGCAGACGACTAGCGGCGAACACCGGGGAGCTGTTTTTT. Its protein product is CATSRRLAANTGELFF. V and J are TRBV15 and TRBJ2-2; TRBD2 matches at 9 bases. Germline CDR1 reads LNHNV; CDR2 reads YYDKDF (reference sequence). Trimming took 2 bases from V and 0 from J; bases not matched to a gene: 1. The CDR3 has 16 amino acids.

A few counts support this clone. CDR3 DNA sequence: TGTGCCAGCAAAGTCTGGAGATCTGAAGCTTTCTTT. Protein: CASKVWRSEAFF. The gene calls are TRBV28 and TRBJ1-1, with D unresolved. Looked up from germline, CDR1 is MDHEN and CDR2 is SYDVKM. Trimming pared 7 bases from V and 6 bases from J, leaving 12 bases between. The CDR3 consists of 12 residues.

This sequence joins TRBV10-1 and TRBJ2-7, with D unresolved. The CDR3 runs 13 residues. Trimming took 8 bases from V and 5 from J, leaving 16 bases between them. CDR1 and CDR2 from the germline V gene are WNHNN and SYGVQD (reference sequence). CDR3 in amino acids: CASVRDLSDEQYF. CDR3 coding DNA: TGCGCCAGCGTCAGAGACCTCTCGGACGAGCAGTACTTC.

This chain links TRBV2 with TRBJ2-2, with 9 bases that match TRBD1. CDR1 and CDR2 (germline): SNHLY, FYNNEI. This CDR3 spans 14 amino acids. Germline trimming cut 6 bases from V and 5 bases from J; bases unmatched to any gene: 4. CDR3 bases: TGTGCCAGCAGGGGACAGGGTCGGACCGGGGAGCTGTTTTTT. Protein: CASRGQGRTGELFF.

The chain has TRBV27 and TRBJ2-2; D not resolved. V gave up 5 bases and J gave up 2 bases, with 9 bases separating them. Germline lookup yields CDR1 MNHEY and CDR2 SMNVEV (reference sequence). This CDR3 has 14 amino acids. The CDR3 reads CASSADLNTGELFF. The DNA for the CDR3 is TGTGCCAGCAGTGCGGACCTCAACACCGGGGAGCTGTTTTTT.

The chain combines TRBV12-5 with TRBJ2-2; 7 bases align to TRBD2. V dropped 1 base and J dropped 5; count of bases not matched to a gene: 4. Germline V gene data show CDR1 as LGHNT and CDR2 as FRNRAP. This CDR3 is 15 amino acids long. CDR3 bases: TGTGCTAGTGGTTTGGGACTAGCTGGGACCGGGGAGCTGTTTTTT. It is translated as CASGLGLAGTGELFF.

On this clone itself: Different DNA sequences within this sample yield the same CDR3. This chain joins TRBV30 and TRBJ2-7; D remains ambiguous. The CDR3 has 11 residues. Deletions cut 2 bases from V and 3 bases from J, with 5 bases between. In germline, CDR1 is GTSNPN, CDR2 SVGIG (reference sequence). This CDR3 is CAWSRSYEQYF. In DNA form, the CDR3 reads TGTGCCTGGAGTCGAAGCTACGAGCAGTACTTC.

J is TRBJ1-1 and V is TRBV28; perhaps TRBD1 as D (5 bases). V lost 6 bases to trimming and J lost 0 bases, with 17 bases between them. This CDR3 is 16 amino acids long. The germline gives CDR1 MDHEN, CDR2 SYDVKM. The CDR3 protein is CASSSGHPSMNTEAFF. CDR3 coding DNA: TGTGCCAGCAGCTCTGGACACCCAAGCATGAACACTGAAGCTTTCTTT.

CDR3 DNA: TGTGCCAGCAGCCGAGGGACAGGGGGCGTCGTAGATACGCAGTATTTT. Translated, it gives CASSRGTGGVVDTQYF. The chain recombines TRBV5-4 with TRBJ2-3; 12 bases are shared with TRBD1. Germline assignment: CDR1 SGHNT and CDR2 YYREEE (reference sequence). The CDR3 has 16 residues. Unmatched junction bases numbered 8, after V lost 4 bases and J lost 5 bases.

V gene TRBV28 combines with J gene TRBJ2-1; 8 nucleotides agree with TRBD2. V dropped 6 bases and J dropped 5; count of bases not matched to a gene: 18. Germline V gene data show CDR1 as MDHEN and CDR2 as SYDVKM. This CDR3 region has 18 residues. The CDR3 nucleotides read TGTGCCAGCAGCTCCGGGGGTAGCGGGACAATGACCGACAATGAGCAGTTCTTC. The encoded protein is CASSSGGSGTMTDNEQFF.

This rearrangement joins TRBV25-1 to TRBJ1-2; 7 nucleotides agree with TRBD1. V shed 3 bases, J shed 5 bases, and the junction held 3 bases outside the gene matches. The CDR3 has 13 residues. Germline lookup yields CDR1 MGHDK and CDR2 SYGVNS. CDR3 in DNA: TGTGCCAGCAGTGAGGCAGGGGGTTATGGCTACACCTTC. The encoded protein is CASSEAGGYGYTF.

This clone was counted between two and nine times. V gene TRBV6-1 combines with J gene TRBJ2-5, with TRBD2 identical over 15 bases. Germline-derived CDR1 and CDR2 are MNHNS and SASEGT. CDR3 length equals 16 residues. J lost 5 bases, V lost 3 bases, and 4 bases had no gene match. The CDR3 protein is CASSDPGLAGGETQYF. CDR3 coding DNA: TGTGCCAGCAGTGACCCCGGACTAGCGGGAGGGGAGACCCAGTACTTC.

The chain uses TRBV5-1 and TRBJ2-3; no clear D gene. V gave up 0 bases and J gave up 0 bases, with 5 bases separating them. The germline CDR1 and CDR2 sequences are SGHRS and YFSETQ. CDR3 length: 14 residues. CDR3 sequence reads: CASSLADSTDTQYF. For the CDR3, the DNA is TGCGCCAGCAGCTTGGCCGACAGCACAGATACGCAGTATTTT. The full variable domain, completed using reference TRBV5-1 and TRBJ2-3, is KAGVTQTPRYLIKTRGQQVTLSCSPISGHRSVSWYQQTPGQGLQFLFEYFSETQRNKGNFPGRFSGRQFSNSRSEMNVSTLELGDSALYLCASSLADSTDTQYFGPGTRLTVL.

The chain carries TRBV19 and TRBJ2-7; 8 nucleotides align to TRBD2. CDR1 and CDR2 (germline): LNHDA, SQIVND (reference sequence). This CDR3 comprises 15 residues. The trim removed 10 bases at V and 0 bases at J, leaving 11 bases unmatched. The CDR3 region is CATSGGRGGSYEQYF. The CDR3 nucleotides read TGTGCCACCTCGGGGGGGCGCGGTGGCTCCTACGAGCAGTACTTC.

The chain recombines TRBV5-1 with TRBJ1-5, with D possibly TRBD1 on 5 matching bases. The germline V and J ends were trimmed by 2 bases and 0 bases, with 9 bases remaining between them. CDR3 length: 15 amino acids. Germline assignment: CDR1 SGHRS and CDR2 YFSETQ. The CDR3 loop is CASSFTGDSNQPQHF. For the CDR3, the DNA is TGCGCCAGCAGCTTCACGGGGGATAGCAATCAGCCCCAGCATTTT.